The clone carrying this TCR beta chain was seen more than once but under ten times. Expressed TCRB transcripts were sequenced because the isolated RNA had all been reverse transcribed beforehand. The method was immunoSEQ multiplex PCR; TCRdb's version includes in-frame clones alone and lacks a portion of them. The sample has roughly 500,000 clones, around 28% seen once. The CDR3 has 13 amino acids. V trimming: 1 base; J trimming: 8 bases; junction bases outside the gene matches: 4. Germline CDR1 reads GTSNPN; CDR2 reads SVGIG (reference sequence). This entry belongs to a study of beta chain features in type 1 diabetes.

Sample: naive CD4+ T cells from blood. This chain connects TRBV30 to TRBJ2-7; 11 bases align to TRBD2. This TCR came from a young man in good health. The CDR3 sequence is CAWSGTSGYQQYF. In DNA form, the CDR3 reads TGTGCCTGGAGTGGGACTAGCGGGTACCAGCAGTACTTC.